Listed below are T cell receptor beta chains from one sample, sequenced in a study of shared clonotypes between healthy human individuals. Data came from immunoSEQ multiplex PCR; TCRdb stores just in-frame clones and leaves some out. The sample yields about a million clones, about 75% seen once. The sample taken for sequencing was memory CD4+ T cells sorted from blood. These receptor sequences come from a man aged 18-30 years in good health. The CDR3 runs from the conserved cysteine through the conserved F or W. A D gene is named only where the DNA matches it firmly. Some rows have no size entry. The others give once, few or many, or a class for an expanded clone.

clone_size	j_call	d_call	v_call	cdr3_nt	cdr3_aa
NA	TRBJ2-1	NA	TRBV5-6	TGTGCCAGCAGCTTGATTAGGGCTGCCTCCTACAATGAGCAGTTCTTC	CASSLIRAASYNEQFF
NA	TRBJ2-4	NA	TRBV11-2	TGTGCCAGCAGCTCGCCCCGGGACATAAACATTCAGTACTTC	CASSSPRDINIQYF
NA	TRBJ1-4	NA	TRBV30	TGTGCCTGGAGGTCAGGGCCGGCAACTAATGAAAAACTGTTTTTT	CAWRSGPATNEKLFF
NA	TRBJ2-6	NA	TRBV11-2	TGTGCCAGCAGTTGGGGGTCTGGGGCCAACGTCCTGACTTTC	CASSWGSGANVLTF
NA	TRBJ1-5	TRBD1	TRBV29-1	TGCAGCGTTGCCGAAACAGGGGGGATCAATCAGCCCCAGCATTTT	CSVAETGGINQPQHF
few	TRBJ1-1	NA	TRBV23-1	TGCGCCAGCACCCGGGACAACACTGAAGCTTTCTTT	CASTRDNTEAFF
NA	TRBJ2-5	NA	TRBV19	TGTGCCAGTAGTGCCCGAAGGGACTTCGAGACCCAGTACTTC	CASSARRDFETQYF
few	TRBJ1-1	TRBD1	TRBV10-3	TGTGCCATGGGACAGATGAACACTGAAGCTTTCTTT	CAMGQMNTEAFF
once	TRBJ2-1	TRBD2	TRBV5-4	TGTGCCAGCAGCCCTACTAGCGGGGGCTACAATGAGCAGTTCTTC	CASSPTSGGYNEQFF
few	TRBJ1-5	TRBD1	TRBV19	TGTGCCAGTAGTGCCTCGACAGGGGGCAATCAGCCCCAGCATTTT	CASSASTGGNQPQHF
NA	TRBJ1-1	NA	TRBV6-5	TGTGCCAGCAGTGACGGACGGGTTAACACTGAAGCTTTCTTT	CASSDGRVNTEAFF
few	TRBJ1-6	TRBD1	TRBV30	TGTGCCTGGAGTGAGGGACAGGGCTCACCCCTCCACTTT	CAWSEGQGSPLHF
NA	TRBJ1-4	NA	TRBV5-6	TGTGCCAGCAGCGTTGGGGGGCGCGTTGAAAAACTGTTTTTT	CASSVGGRVEKLFF
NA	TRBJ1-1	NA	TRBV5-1	TGCGCCAGCAGCTTGGGGGGACGGATGAACACTGAAGCTTTCTTT	CASSLGGRMNTEAFF
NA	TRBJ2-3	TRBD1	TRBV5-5	TGTGCCAGCAGCTGGGGACAGGGCCAGACAGATACGCAGTATTTT	CASSWGQGQTDTQYF
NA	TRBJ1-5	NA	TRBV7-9	TGTGCCAGCAGCTTAGGGTCGGGGAATCAGCCCCAGCATTTT	CASSLGSGNQPQHF
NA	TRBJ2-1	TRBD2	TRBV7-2	TGTGCCAGCAGCTTAGCGAGCGGGAACTTCAATGAGCAGTTCTTC	CASSLASGNFNEQFF
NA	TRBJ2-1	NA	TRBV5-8	TGTGCCAGCAGCTTGTCCCTCGGGACGAATACCTACAATGAGCAGTTCTTC	CASSLSLGTNTYNEQFF
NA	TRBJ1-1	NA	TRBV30	TGTGCCTGGAGCCTACGCGGACAGCAGAACACTGAAGCTTTCTTT	CAWSLRGQQNTEAFF
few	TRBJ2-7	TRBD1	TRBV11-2	TGTGCCAGCAGTCCGGCCTGGGACAGGGAACAGTACTTC	CASSPAWDREQYF
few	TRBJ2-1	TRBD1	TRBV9	TGTGCCAGCAGCCCCAGGGACAGAACCTACAATGAGCAGTTCTTC	CASSPRDRTYNEQFF
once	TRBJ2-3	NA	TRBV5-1	TGCGCCAGCAGCTTGGCCAGGGTAGGAGATACGCAGTATTTT	CASSLARVGDTQYF
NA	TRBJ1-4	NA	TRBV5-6	TGTGCCAGCAGCTTGGGGACAGCGGGAGAAAAACTGTTTTTT	CASSLGTAGEKLFF
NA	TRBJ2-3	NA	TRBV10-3	TGTGCCATCAGTGACGGGGGCGGGGCAATCACAGATACGCAGTATTTT	CAISDGGGAITDTQYF
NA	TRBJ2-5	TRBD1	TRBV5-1	TGCGCCAGCAGCGGGGGGACAGGAAGGGGAGAGACCCAGTACTTC	CASSGGTGRGETQYF
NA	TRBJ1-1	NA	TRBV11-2	TGTGCCAGCAGCTTAGGAGGGGGGCATGGTGGTGAAGCTTTCTTT	CASSLGGGHGGEAFF
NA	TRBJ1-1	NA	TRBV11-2	TGTGCCAGCAGCCCTTGGGGGGGCAGGGGCAGCGGTGGAGCTTTCTTT	CASSPWGGRGSGGAFF
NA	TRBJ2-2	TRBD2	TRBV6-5	TGTGCCAGCAGTCCCGGGGGGGCAGGCGGGGAGCTGTTTTTT	CASSPGGAGGELFF
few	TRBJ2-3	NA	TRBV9	TGTGCCAGCAGCCCTACAAGCAGGCCCGGGAATACGCAGTATTTT	CASSPTSRPGNTQYF
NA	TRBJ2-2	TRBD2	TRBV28	TGTGCCAGCAGGGGGGGACTAGCGTACACCGGGGAGCTGTTTTTT	CASRGGLAYTGELFF
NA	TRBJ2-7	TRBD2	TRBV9	TGTGCCAGCAGCCCCCAAGCGGGGCTCTACGAGCAGTACTTC	CASSPQAGLYEQYF
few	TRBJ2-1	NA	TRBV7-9	TGTGCCAGCAGCCCCCGGACAGCTATGGGAAACAATGAGCAGTTCTTC	CASSPRTAMGNNEQFF
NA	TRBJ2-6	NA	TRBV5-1	TGCGCCAGCAGCTCCCTCGGACCTGGGGCCAACGTCCTGACTTTC	CASSSLGPGANVLTF
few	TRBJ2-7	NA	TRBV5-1	TGCGCCAGCAGCTCGCGGGTCGGGTTTTACGAGCAGTACTTC	CASSSRVGFYEQYF
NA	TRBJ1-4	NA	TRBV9	TGTGCCAGCAGCGTAGGCTGGGATCAGAAACTGTTTTTT	CASSVGWDQKLFF
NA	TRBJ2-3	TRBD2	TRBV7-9	TGTGCCAGCAGCTCATTGACCCTAGCGGGGACTAGCACAGATACGCAGTATTTT	CASSSLTLAGTSTDTQYF
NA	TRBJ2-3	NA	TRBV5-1	TGCGCCAGCAGCTTGGAGGGGAAGATCTCAGATACGCAGTATTTT	CASSLEGKISDTQYF
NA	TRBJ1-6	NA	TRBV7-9	TGTGCCAGTCAACTAGGGAATTCACCCCTCCACTTT	CASQLGNSPLHF
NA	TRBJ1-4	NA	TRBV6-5	TGTGCCAGCAGTTACATAGGGGAGAGGGAAAAACTGTTTTTT	CASSYIGEREKLFF
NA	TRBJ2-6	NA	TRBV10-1	TGCGCCAGCAGTGATGCTGGGGCCAACGTCCTGACTTTC	CASSDAGANVLTF
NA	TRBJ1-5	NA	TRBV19	TGTGCCAGTAGTAGGGCCCGGACAGATAACGGTCAGCCCCAGCATTTT	CASSRARTDNGQPQHF
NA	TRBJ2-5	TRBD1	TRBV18	TGTGCCAGCTCGTCCAGGGGGCAAGGGGAGACCCAGTACTTC	CASSSRGQGETQYF
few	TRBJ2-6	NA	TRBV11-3	TGTGCCAGCATCTGGGCCAGGGTGGGCTCTGGGGCCAACGTCCTGACTTTC	CASIWARVGSGANVLTF
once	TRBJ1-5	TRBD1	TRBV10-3	TGTGCCATCAGTGAAGCGACAGGGGATCAGCCCCAGCATTTT	CAISEATGDQPQHF